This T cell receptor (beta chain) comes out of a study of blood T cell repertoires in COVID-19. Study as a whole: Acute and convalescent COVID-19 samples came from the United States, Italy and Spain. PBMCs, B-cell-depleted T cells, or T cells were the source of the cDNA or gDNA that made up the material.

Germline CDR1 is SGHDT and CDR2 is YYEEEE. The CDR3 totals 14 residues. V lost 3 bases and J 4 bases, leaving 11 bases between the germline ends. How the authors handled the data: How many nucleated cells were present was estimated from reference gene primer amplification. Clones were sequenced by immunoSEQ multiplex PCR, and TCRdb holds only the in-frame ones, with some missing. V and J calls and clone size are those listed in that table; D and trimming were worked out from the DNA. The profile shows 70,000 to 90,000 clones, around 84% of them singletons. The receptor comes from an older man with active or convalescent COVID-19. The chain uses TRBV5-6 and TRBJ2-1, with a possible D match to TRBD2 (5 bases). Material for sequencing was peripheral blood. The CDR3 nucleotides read TGTGCCAGCAGCTCGATGACGGGATACAATGAGCAGTTCTTC. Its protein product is CASSSMTGYNEQFF.